This T cell receptor beta chain was recovered during a study of regulatory T cells in long-lasting Graves disease. The germline V gene encodes CDR1 SGHAT and CDR2 FQNNGV. The CDR3 runs to 15 residues. The V and J ends lost 3 bases and 7 bases respectively, with 15 bases between them. There are a few counts of this clonotype. Noted time point: newly diagnosed GD, antithyroid drugs for less than 3 months. Isolated PBMC RNA provided the starting material for the TCR library. Researchers made TCR beta libraries by using iRepertoire HTBI primers and running Arm-PCR on CDR3 regions. TCRdb processed the multiplex PCR reads anew with MiXCR; each CDR3 protein has one entry. Among 400,000 to 550,000 distinct CDR3 sequences listed, 15% were seen once. The data also belong to a second study, concerning T cells in Graves' hyperthyroidism and ophthalmopathy. That source adds: Graves' hyperthyroidism was deemed stable absent ophthalmopathy progression within 18 months.

This specimen was peripheral blood mononuclear cells (PBMCs), taken at new diagnosis, from a patient treated with antithyroid drugs. This clonotype was sampled from a woman aged 25 to 45 with Graves disease. This chain joins TRBV11-2 and TRBJ2-2; the D is unclear. DNA for the CDR3: TGTGCCAGCAGCTTCGGAGAGTGGGAACGCGGGGAGCTGTTTTTT. This encodes CASSFGEWERGELFF.